This record looks at one T cell receptor beta chain sequence and its context. Its antigen is currently unknown. With RNA at 10%, 30% or 50%, naive CD8 libraries came from roughly 20,000 to 1,000,000 sorted cells. Sorting was used to obtain naive CD8 T cells (CD8+CD4-CCR7+CD45RA+). The data are from a study of molecular identifiers for immune sequencing clone quantification. Whole-study findings and limits: Barcode sharing among identical TCR molecules could make large clones appear smaller.

As previously described, bulk TCR libraries were made using listed TCR primers. From the PCR reads, TCRdb called clonotypes with MiXCR, one entry per CDR3 protein. The sample has some 100,000 distinct CDR3 sequences, 15% to 20% seen once; the top ten hold 0.85%. The sample consisted of naive CD8+ T cells from blood, with Jurkat cell RNA spiked in. As to subset: FACS-sorted CD8+CD4-CCR7+CD45RA+ naive T cells. The origin of this receptor is a human donor in good health. Some libraries in this study had Jurkat cell RNA spiked in.

The CDR3 region is CASSLRAGRLGSNQPQHF. The CDR3, as DNA: TGTGCCAGCAGCTTGCGGGCAGGGAGATTAGGGAGCAATCAGCCCCAGCATTTT. This chain links TRBV9 with TRBJ1-5; D might be TRBD1 (5 bases). The germline V gene has CDR1 SGDLS and CDR2 YYNGEE. CDR3 length equals 18 residues. Deletions cut 4 bases from V and 1 base from J, with 21 bases between.